The 14 T cell receptor beta chains below come from one sample, sequenced in a study of PD-1 blockade in mismatch repair-deficient tumors. Some clones are missing from TCRdb's copy, which holds only in-frame ones; the method was immunoSEQ multiplex PCR. Here the sample spans some 110,000 clones, 65% to 80% being singletons. This sample comprised peripheral blood, obtained about 60 weeks after starting pembrolizumab. These receptors came from an adult with mismatch repair-deficient cancer.

This rearrangement joins TRBV7-2 to TRBJ1-4; maybe TRBD1 (5 bases). Germline-derived CDR1 and CDR2 are SGHTA and FQGNSA. This CDR3 spans 14 amino acids. Trimming took off 5 bases at V and 7 bases at J, with 14 bases between the two ends. The CDR3 DNA sequence: TGTGCCAGCAGCACATCCGCGGGGCGTGAAAAACTGTTTTTT. Its translation is CASSTSAGREKLFF. Combining the CDR3 with reference TRBV7-2 and TRBJ1-4 gives the whole variable domain GAGVSQSPSNKVTEKGKDVELRCDPISGHTALYWYRQSLGQGLEFLIYFQGNSAPDKSGLPSDRFSAERTGGSVSTLTIQRTQQEDSAVYLCASSTSAGREKLFFGSGTQLSVL.

This chain connects TRBV10-3 to TRBJ1-4, with a tentative D call TRBD1 (5 bases). CDR1 is ENHRY, CDR2 SYGVKD, per germline. Between the trimmed V and J ends, which lost 6 bases and 7 bases, there was a span of 12 bases. CDR3 length: 13 amino acids. The CDR3 protein is CAIREGTAEKLFF. CDR3 nucleotides: TGTGCCATCAGGGAAGGGACGGCTGAAAAACTGTTTTTT.

This chain joins TRBV9 and TRBJ2-7; 10 bases agree with TRBD2. Germline trimming cut 5 bases from V and 5 bases from J; bases unmatched to any gene: 7. This CDR3 comprises 14 residues. Germline V gene sequence: CDR1 SGDLS, CDR2 YYNGEE. The CDR3 nucleotides are TGTGCCAGCAGTGCCAGCGGGAGGGGAAACGAGCAGTACTTC. This sequence encodes CASSASGRGNEQYF.

This clone has only a few counts. The chain uses TRBV6-1 and TRBJ2-3; 8 bases map to TRBD2. This CDR3 region has 14 residues. With V trimmed by 5 bases and J by 4 bases, 5 bases remained unmatched. Per the germline V gene, CDR1 is MNHNS and CDR2 is SASEGT. CDR3 sequence: CASSKTGLADTQYF. CDR3 DNA sequence: TGTGCCAGCAGTAAAACGGGACTAGCAGATACGCAGTATTTT.

CDR3 sequence (DNA): TGTGCCAGCAGTTTTCAGGGGGCGCGTGCTAATGAAAAACTGTTTTTT. Translation: CASSFQGARANEKLFF. The J gene is TRBJ1-4, the V gene TRBV28; TRBD1 aligns across 8 bases. Trimming took 3 bases from V and 3 from J; bases not matched to a gene: 6. This CDR3 comprises 16 residues. From germline, CDR1 is MDHEN and CDR2 SYDVKM. Full variable domain (outside the CDR3, taken from reference TRBV28 and TRBJ1-4): DVKVTQSSRYLVKRTGEKVFLECVQDMDHENMFWYRQDPGLGLRLIYFSYDVKMKEKGDIPEGYSVSREKKERFSLILESASTNQTSMYLCASSFQGARANEKLFFGSGTQLSVL.

V gene TRBV6-6 combines with J gene TRBJ2-5; D call uncertain. V lost 6 bases and J 5 bases, leaving 13 bases between the germline ends. Germline V gives CDR1 MNHNY, CDR2 SVGAGI (reference sequence). This CDR3 has 13 residues. The CDR3 nucleotides are TGTGCCAGCAGGGGGTTTTGGCGGGAGACCCAGTACTTC. Amino acids: CASRGFWRETQYF.

This chain connects TRBV7-9 to TRBJ2-7, with D perhaps TRBD1 (6 bases). V lost 1 base to trimming and J lost 3 bases, with 13 bases between them. CDR3 length: 15 amino acids. The germline V gene encodes CDR1 SEHNR and CDR2 FQNEAQ (reference sequence). CDR3 sequence: CASSLETGLIYEQYF. CDR3 coding DNA: TGTGCCAGCAGCTTAGAAACAGGGCTTATCTACGAGCAGTACTTC.

This chain joins TRBV4-1 and TRBJ2-7; the match to TRBD1 covers 8 bases. CDR3 size: 15 residues. V shed 0 bases and J 6 bases; nucleotides not matched to a gene: 7. CDR1 MGHRA and CDR2 YSYEKL come from the germline V gene. The CDR3 bases are TGCGCCAGCAGCCAAGAGACAGGGGATTCGGGCGAGCAGTACTTC. This translates into CASSQETGDSGEQYF.

The J gene is TRBJ2-7, the V gene TRBV27, with 8 bases identical to TRBD1. CDR3 size: 15 residues. The germline CDR1 and CDR2 sequences are MNHEY and SMNVEV (reference sequence). Trimming took 6 bases from V and 5 from J; bases not matched to a gene: 12. The CDR3 reads CASRPDRGWGNEQYF. CDR3 DNA: TGTGCCAGCAGGCCCGACAGGGGTTGGGGGAACGAGCAGTACTTC.

The chain has TRBV6-5 and TRBJ2-3, with TRBD2 matching over 11 bases. Germline values: CDR1 MNHEY, CDR2 SVGAGI. The CDR3 runs to 15 residues. V shed 5 bases and J 3 bases; nucleotides not matched to a gene: 4. CDR3 region: CASSPTSGRTDTQYF. The CDR3 nucleotides read TGTGCCAGCAGTCCTACTAGCGGGAGAACAGATACGCAGTATTTT.

The chain combines TRBV18 with TRBJ1-5; D gene unclear. Per germline, CDR1 KGHSH and CDR2 LQKENI. The CDR3 length is 14 residues. V lost 6 bases to trimming and J lost 0 bases, with 9 bases between them. For the CDR3, the DNA is TGTGCCAGCTCGTATGAGCATAGCAATCAGCCCCAGCATTTT. The encoded protein is CASSYEHSNQPQHF.

The chain uses TRBV28 and TRBJ1-2, with D hard to call. Trimming took 6 bases from V and 5 from J, leaving 10 bases between them. This CDR3 has 12 amino acids. The V gene's germline CDR1 is MDHEN and CDR2 SYDVKM. CDR3 nucleotides: TGTGCCAGCAGAATCCGGGAGTATGGCTACACCTTC. Translating gives CASRIREYGYTF.

This clone was recorded once. This chain joins TRBV28 and TRBJ2-5, with D perhaps TRBD2 (5 bases). The CDR3 extends over 13 amino acids. Germline V lookup: CDR1 MDHEN, CDR2 SYDVKM. V lost 5 bases, J lost 5 bases, and 12 bases lay in between. This CDR3 reads CASSQRMGETQYF. CDR3 DNA sequence: TGTGCCAGCAGTCAGCGGATGGGTGAGACCCAGTACTTC. Filled out from reference TRBV28 and TRBJ2-5, the complete variable domain reads DVKVTQSSRYLVKRTGEKVFLECVQDMDHENMFWYRQDPGLGLRLIYFSYDVKMKEKGDIPEGYSVSREKKERFSLILESASTNQTSMYLCASSQRMGETQYFGPGTRLLVL.

The chain carries TRBV6-6 and TRBJ2-1; D perhaps matches TRBD2 (5 bases). The germline V gene encodes CDR1 MNHNY and CDR2 SVGAGI (reference sequence). The CDR3 contains 14 residues. V was clipped by 0 bases and J by 12 bases, with 15 bases between them. The CDR3 DNA reads as TGTGCCAGCAGTTACTCGGGGTCCGGACGGGGGCAGTTCTTC. Its translation is CASSYSGSGRGQFF.